Listed below are T cell receptor beta chains from one sample, sequenced in a study of human T cells and chemical hapten exposure. In TCRdb, the RACE reads were re-called with MiXCR into one record per CDR3 protein. Of some 96,000 distinct CDR3 sequences detected, about 9% appear once; the ten largest clones hold 2% to 2.5%. The specimen comprised whole blood, sampled in connection with sensitization to the hapten diphenylcyclopropenone (DPC). These receptors were obtained from a woman aged 40 to 49 with alopecia areata. Some clones in this sample may be carry-over from other donors' samples. Each CDR3 is given with its conserved first and last residue. Fields, in order: J gene, clone size, V gene, D gene, CDR3 DNA, CDR3 protein. The D gene is left open where the match is weak. For some rows the clone size is stated as once, few or many, or as a class when expanded; others skip it.

J: TRBJ1-1
size: many
V: TRBV12-3/TRBV12-4
D: .
DNA: TGTGCCAGCAGTTTTGTGGCCACGACAAACACTGAAGCTTTCTTT
CDR3: CASSFVATTNTEAFF

J: TRBJ2-1
size: .
V: TRBV14
D: .
DNA: TGTGCCAGCAGCCAACTTAGCGGACGTTACAATGAGCAGTTCTTC
CDR3: CASSQLSGRYNEQFF

J: TRBJ2-1
size: many
V: TRBV11-3
D: .
DNA: TGTGCCAGCAGCTTGCGAGAGGACTACAATGAGCAGTTCTTC
CDR3: CASSLREDYNEQFF

J: TRBJ2-7
size: few
V: TRBV18
D: TRBD1
DNA: TGTGCCAGCTCACCACCGATGGGACAGGGTGCCGAGCAGTACTTC
CDR3: CASSPPMGQGAEQYF

J: TRBJ2-7
size: few
V: TRBV28
D: TRBD1
DNA: TGTGCCAGCAGTTCCAACGTCAGGGGGCGCCTCTACGAGCAGTACTTC
CDR3: CASSSNVRGRLYEQYF

J: TRBJ2-2
size: many
V: TRBV11-2
D: .
DNA: TGTGCCAGCAGCTTAGAGGCGGGCACCGGGGAGCTGTTTTTT
CDR3: CASSLEAGTGELFF

J: TRBJ2-7
size: many
V: TRBV7-8
D: .
DNA: TGTGCCAGCAGCTTAGGTATGGGACGATACCAGTACTTC
CDR3: CASSLGMGRYQYF

J: TRBJ2-2
size: many
V: TRBV5-6
D: .
DNA: TGTGCCAGCAGCTTGGGCGCCGGGGAGCTGTTTTTT
CDR3: CASSLGAGELFF

J: TRBJ2-3
size: few
V: TRBV11-2
D: TRBD2
DNA: TGTGCCAGCAGCTCGGAAACACTAGCGGGAGGGGCAAATACGCAGTATTTT
CDR3: CASSSETLAGGANTQYF

J: TRBJ2-3
size: .
V: TRBV27
D: TRBD2
DNA: TGTGCCAGCAGTTTATCGATAGCGGGTAGCACAGATACGCAGTATTTT
CDR3: CASSLSIAGSTDTQYF

J: TRBJ1-4
size: few
V: TRBV7-9
D: .
DNA: TGTGCCAGCAGCCCCCGGAACAACGCGGGTGAAAAACTGTTTTTT
CDR3: CASSPRNNAGEKLFF

J: TRBJ1-1
size: .
V: TRBV4-1
D: .
DNA: TGCGCCAGCAGCCAAGAGACCCGGGGAGGCGCTTTCTTT
CDR3: CASSQETRGGAFF

J: TRBJ2-7
size: few
V: TRBV28
D: .
DNA: TGTGCCAGCAGTTCCTACAGGTGGGGGGACGAGCAGTACTTC
CDR3: CASSSYRWGDEQYF

J: TRBJ1-4
size: many
V: TRBV28
D: .
DNA: TGTGCCAGCACCCCCGACAGAGAACTTAATGAAAAACTGTTTTTT
CDR3: CASTPDRELNEKLFF

J: TRBJ2-5
size: .
V: TRBV5-1
D: TRBD1
DNA: TGCGCCAGCAGCCAAGCGACAGGGGGAGAGACCCAGTACTTC
CDR3: CASSQATGGETQYF

J: TRBJ1-1
size: many
V: TRBV29-1
D: TRBD1
DNA: TGCAGCGTTGATAGGACAGGGGTAACGGACACTGAAGCTTTCTTT
CDR3: CSVDRTGVTDTEAFF